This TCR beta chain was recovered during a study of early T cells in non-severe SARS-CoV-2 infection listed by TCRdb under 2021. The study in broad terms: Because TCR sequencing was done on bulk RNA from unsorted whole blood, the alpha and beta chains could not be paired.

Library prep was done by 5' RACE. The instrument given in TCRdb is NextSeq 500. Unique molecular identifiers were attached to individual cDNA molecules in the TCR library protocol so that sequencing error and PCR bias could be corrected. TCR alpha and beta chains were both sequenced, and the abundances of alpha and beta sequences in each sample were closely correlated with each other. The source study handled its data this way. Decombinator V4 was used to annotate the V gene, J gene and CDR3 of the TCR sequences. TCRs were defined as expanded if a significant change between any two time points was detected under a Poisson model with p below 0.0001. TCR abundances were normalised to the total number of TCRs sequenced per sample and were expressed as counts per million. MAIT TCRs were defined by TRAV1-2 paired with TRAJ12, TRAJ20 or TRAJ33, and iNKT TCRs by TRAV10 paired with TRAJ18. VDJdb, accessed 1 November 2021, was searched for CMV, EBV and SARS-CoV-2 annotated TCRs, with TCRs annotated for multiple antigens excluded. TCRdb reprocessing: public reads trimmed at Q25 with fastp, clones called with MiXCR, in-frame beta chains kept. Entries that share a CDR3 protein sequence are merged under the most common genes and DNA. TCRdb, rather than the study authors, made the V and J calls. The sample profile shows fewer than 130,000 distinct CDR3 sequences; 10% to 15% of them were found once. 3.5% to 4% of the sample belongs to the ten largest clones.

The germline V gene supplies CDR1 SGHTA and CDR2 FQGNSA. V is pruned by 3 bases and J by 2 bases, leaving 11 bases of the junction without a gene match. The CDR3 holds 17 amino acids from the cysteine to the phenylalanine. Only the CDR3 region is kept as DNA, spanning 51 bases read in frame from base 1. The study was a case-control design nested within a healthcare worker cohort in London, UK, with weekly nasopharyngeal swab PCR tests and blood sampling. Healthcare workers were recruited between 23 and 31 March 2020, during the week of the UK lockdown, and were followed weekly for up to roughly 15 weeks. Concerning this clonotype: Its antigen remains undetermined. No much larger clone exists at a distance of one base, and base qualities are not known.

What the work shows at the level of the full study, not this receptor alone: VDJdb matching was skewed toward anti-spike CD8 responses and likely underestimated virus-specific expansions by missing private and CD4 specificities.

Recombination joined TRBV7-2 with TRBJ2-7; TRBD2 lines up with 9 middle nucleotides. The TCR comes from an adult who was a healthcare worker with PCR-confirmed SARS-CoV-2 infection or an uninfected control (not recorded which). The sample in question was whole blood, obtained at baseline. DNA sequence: TGTGCCAGCAGCTTTAACGCTAGGTCTAGCGGGACCTACGAGCAGTACTTC. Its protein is CASSFNARSSGTYEQYF.